This T cell receptor beta chain emerged from a study of blood T cell repertoires in COVID-19. Study-wide context: Acute and convalescent COVID-19 samples came from the United States, Italy and Spain. T cells, B-cell-depleted T cells, or PBMCs supplied cDNA or gDNA.

Original data processing: Nucleated cell number was recorded as an estimate derived from reference gene primer amplification. Profiled with immunoSEQ multiplex PCR; TCRdb holds only in-frame clones, not every one. The V and J calls and clone size are taken from that table; D and trimming were inferred from the DNA. The table shows some 190,000 clones, with 70% to 90% occurring only once. V lost 2 bases to trimming and J lost 6 bases; unmatched junction nucleotides: 9. Per the germline V gene, CDR1 is SEHNR and CDR2 is FQNEAQ (reference sequence). The CDR3 covers 15 residues. The clonotype originates from a woman aged 80 or older with acute or convalescent COVID-19. The sample taken for sequencing was peripheral blood. This chain links TRBV7-9 with TRBJ1-2; 7 positions match TRBD1. CDR3 bases: TGTGCCAGCAGCTTATCGGGACAGAGGGCGGATGGCTACACCTTC. This translates into CASSLSGQRADGYTF.